This TCR beta chain was captured in a study of CD8 T cells in ankylosing spondylitis. General study points: CD8+ disease-linked clones were present at relatively low frequencies in blood. Blood of patients with ankylosing spondylitis appeared to be characterized by a TCR beta motif of fewer than 10 highly homologous variants. From matched ankylosing spondylitis synovial fluid, disease-linked clones were reportedly recovered at significantly enriched levels.

In this sample, this clonotype turned up a few times. Its matching antigen is unknown. V dropped 4 bases and J dropped 4 bases, with 17 bases sitting between them. Germline V CDR1 and CDR2: KGHDR, SFDVKD. This CDR3 spans 16 amino acids. Preparation of TCR beta libraries was done by quantitative 5'-RACE with molecular barcodes. TCRdb reprocessed the 5' RACE reads with MiXCR, giving one entry per CDR3 protein. The sample has 25,000 or so distinct CDR3 sequences; 6.5% to 9.5% are singletons. This clonotype originated in a male donor with ankylosing spondylitis or in good health (not recorded which). Source material: blood. The V gene is TRBV24-1, the J gene TRBJ2-3, with D possibly matching TRBD2 (7 bases). CDR3 amino acids: CATSDPSGGLADTQYF. The CDR3 DNA reads as TGTGCCACCAGTGACCCCTCGGGGGGCCTCGCAGATACGCAGTATTTT.